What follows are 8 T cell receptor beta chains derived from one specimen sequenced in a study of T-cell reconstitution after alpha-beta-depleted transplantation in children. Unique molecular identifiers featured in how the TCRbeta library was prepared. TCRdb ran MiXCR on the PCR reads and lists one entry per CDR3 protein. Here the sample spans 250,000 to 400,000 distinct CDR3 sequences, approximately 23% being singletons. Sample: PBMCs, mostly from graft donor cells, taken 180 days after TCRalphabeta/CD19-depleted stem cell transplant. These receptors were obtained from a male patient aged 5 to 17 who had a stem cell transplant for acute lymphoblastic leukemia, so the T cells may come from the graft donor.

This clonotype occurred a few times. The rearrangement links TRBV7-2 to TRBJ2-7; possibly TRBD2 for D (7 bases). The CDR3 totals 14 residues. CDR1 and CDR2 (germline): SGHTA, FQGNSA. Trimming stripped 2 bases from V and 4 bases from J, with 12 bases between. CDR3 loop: CASSLRGGGYEQYF. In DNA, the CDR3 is TGTGCCAGCAGCTTAAGGGGGGGCGGATACGAGCAGTACTTC.

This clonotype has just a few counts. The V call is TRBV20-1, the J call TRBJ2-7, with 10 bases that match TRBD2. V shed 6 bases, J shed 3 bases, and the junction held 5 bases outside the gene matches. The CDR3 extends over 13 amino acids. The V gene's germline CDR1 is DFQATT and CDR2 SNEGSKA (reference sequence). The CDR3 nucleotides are TGCAGTGCAGCCCGGACTAGCGGCTACGAGCAGTACTTC. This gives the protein CSAARTSGYEQYF.

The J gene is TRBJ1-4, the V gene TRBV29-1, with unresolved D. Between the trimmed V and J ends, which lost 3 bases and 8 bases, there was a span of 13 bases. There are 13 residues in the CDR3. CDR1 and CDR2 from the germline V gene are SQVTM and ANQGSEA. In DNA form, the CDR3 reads TGCAGCGTTGAGTCGGGTTACTTCGAAAAACTGTTTTTT. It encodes CSVESGYFEKLFF.

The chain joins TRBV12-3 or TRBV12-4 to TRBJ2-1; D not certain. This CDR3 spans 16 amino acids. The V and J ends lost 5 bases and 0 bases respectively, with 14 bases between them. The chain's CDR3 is CASSASVLSSYNEQFF. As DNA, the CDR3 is TGTGCCAGCAGTGCATCAGTACTATCCTCCTACAATGAGCAGTTCTTC.

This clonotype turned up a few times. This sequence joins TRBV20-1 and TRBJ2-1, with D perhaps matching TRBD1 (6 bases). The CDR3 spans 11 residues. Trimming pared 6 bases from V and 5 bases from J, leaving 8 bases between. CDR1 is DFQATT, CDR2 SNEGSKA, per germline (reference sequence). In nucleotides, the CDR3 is TGCAGTGCGGGGGACAACAATGAGCAGTTCTTC. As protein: CSAGDNNEQFF.

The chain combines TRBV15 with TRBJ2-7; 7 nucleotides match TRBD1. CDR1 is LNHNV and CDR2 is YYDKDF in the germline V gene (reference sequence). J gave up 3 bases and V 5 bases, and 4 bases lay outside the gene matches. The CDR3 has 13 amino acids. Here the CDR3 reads CATSPDRSYEQYF. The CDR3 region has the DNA TGTGCCACCAGCCCGGACAGGAGCTACGAGCAGTACTTC.

The CDR3 bases are TGTGCCAGCAGCCAAGGGGGTGCGGGATCCACAGATACGCAGTATTTT. Its protein product is CASSQGGAGSTDTQYF. The rearrangement links TRBV11-1 to TRBJ2-3; the D gene could be TRBD1 or TRBD2 (6 bases each). V was pared by 5 bases and J by 2 bases, with 17 bases between. This CDR3 comprises 16 residues. From germline, CDR1 is SGHAT and CDR2 FQDESV (reference sequence).

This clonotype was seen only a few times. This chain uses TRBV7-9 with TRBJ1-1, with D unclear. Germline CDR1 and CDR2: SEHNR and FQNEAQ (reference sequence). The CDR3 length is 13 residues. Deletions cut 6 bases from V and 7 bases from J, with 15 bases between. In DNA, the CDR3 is TGTGCCAGCAGTACAAGGGCCCCGTTTGAAGCTTTCTTT. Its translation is CASSTRAPFEAFF.